This record looks at one T cell receptor (beta chain) sequence and its context. Its antigen is unknown. TCRdb re-called the reads with MiXCR, one entry per CDR3 protein. The table has fewer than 1,000,000 distinct CDR3 sequences, around 29% seen once; the top ten hold roughly an eighth. This entry is derived from a study of T cell repertoires in cytomegalovirus infection. Across the study: The study used recently identified HLA-C-restricted and well-studied HLA-B-restricted CMV epitopes.

The study's findings and limits: Identification of carriers of CMV plus the relevant HLA was performed using cumulative public TCR beta family frequency. What dominated the ex vivo response were HLA-C-restricted CMV-specific TCR beta clonotypes.

The CDR3 has 17 residues. Germline V gene sequence: CDR1 LNHDA, CDR2 SQIVND (reference sequence). Trimming shortened V by 1 base and J by 4 bases, and 17 bases separated the two germline ends. The sample in question was cultured CD8+ T cells from PBMCs, obtained from culture after CMV antigen stimulation. The chain has TRBV19 and TRBJ1-5, with no clear D. The receptor was derived from a human donor in good health (CMV status not recorded). Some clones in this sample may be carry-over from other donors' samples. This CDR3 is CASSIGAEKGPNQPQHF. The CDR3 coding sequence is TGTGCCAGTAGTATAGGAGCCGAAAAGGGCCCGAATCAGCCCCAGCATTTT.